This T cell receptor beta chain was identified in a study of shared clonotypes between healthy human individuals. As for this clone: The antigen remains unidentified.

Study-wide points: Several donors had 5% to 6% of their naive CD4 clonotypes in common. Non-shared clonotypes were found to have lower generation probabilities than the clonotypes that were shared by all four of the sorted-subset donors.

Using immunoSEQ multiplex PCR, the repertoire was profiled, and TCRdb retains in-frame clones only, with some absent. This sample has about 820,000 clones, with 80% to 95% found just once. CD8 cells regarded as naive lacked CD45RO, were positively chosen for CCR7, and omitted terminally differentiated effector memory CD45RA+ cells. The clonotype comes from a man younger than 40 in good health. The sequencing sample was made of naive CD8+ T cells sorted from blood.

The CDR3 protein is CASSPGIAYEQYF. The CDR3 DNA follows: TGCGCCAGCAGTCCGGGAATCGCCTACGAGCAGTACTTC. The rearrangement links TRBV10-2 to TRBJ2-7; TRBD2 is a possible D gene (5 bases). CDR1 is WSHSY, CDR2 SAAADI, per germline. Trimming shortened V by 5 bases and J by 2 bases, and 10 bases separated the two germline ends. CDR3 size: 13 residues.